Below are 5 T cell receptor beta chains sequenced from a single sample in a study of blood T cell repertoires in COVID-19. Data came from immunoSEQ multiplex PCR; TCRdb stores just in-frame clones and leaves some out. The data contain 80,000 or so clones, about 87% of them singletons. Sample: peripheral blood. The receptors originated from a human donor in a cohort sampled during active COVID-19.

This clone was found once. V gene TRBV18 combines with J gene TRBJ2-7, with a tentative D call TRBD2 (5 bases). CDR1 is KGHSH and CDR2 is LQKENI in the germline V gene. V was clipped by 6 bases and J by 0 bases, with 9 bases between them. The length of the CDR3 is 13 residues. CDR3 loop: CASSSGSSYEQYF. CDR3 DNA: TGTGCCAGCTCCTCGGGGAGCTCCTACGAGCAGTACTTC.

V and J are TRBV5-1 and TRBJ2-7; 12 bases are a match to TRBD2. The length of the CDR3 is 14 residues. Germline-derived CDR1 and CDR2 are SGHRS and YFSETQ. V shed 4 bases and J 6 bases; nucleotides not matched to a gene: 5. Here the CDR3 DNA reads TGCGCCAGCAGCCCGACTAGCGGGAGCTCCGAGCAGTACTTC. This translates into CASSPTSGSSEQYF.

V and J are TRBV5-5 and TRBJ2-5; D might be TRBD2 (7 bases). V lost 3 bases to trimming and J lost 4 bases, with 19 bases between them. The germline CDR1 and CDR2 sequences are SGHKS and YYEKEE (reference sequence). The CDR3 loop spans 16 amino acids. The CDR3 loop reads CASSSRGGRTGETQYF. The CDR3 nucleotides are TGTGCCAGCAGCTCCAGGGGAGGGAGGACGGGAGAGACCCAGTACTTC.

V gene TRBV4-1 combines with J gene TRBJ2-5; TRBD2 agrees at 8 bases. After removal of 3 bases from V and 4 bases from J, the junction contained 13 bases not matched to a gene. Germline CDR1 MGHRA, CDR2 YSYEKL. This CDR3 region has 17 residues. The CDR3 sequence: CASSHSAAGGGGETQYF. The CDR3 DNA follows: TGCGCCAGCAGCCACAGTGCGGCGGGAGGTGGCGGAGAGACCCAGTACTTC.

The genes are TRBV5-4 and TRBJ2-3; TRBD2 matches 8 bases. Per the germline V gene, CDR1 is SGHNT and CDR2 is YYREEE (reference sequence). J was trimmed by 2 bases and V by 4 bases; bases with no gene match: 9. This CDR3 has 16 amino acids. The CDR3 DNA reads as TGTGCCAGCAGCATTTCGCGGGGGGCCAACACAGATACGCAGTATTTT. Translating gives CASSISRGANTDTQYF.